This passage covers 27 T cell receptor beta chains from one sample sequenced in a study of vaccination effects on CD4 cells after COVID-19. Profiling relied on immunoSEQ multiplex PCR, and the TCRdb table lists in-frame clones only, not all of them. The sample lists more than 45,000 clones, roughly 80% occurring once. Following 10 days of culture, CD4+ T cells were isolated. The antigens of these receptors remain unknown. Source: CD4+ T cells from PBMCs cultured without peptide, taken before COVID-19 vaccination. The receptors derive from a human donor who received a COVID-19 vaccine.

The DNA of the CDR3 is TGTGCCAGCAGTTACAATGGGGTTTTCAGCACAGATACGCAGTATTTT. It yields the protein CASSYNGVFSTDTQYF. The chain carries TRBV6-5 and TRBJ2-3; D gene uncertain. V was shortened by 2 bases and J by 0 bases, with 12 bases between the two germline ends. Germline CDR1 reads MNHEY; CDR2 reads SVGAGI. The CDR3 runs 16 residues.

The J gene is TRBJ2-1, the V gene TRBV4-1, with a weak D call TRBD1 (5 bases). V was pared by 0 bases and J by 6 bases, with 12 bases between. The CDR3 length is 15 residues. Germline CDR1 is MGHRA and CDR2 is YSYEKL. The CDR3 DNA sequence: TGCGCCAGCAGCCAAGATCCCAGGGCCAGCAATGAGCAGTTCTTC. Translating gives CASSQDPRASNEQFF.

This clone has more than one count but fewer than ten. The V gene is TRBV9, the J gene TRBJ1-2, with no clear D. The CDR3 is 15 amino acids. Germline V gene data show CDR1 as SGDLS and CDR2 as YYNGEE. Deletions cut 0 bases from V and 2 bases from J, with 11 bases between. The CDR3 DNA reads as TGTGCCAGCAGCGTAGAGCCGGGTACGAACTATGGCTACACCTTC. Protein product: CASSVEPGTNYGYTF.

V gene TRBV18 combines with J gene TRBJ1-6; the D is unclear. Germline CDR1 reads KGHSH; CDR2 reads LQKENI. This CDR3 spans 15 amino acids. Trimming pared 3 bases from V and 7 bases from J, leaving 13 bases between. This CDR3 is CASSPGVERNSPLHF. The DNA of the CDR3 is TGTGCCAGCTCACCCGGGGTAGAGAGAAATTCACCCCTCCACTTT.

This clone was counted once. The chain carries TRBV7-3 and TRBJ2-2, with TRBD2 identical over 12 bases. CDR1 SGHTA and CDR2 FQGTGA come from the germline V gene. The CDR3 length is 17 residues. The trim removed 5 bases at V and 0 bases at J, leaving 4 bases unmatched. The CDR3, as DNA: TGTGCCAGCAGCCAAACTAGCGGGGGGCCGAACACCGGGGAGCTGTTTTTT. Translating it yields CASSQTSGGPNTGELFF.

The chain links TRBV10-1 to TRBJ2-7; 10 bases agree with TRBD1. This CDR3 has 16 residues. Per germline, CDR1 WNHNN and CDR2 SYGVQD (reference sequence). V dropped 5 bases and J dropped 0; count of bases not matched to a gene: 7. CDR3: CASSPGQGTSSYEQYV. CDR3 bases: TGCGCCAGCAGTCCGGGACAGGGGACGAGCTCCTACGAGCAGTACGTC.

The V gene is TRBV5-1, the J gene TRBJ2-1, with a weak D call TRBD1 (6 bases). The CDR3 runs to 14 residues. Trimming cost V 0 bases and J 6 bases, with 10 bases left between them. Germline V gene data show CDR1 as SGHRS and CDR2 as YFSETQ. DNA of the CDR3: TGCGCCAGCAGCTTGGATGGACAGATCAATGAGCAGTTCTTC. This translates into CASSLDGQINEQFF.

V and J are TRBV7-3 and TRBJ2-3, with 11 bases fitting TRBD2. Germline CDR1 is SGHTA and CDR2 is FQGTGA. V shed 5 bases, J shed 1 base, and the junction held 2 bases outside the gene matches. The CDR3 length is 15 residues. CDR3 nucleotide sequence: TGTGCCAGCAGCACGGGACTAGCGGGCACAGATACGCAGTATTTT. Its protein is CASSTGLAGTDTQYF.

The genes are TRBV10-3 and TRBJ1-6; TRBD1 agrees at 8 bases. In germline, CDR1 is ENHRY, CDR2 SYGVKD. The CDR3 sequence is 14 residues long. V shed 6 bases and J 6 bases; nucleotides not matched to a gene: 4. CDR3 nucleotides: TGTGCCATCAGACCACAGGGGGGTAATTCACCCCTCCACTTT. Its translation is CAIRPQGGNSPLHF.

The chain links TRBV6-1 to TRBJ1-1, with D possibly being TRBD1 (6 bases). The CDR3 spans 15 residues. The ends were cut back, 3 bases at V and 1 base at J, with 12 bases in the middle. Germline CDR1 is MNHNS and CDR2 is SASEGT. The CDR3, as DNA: TGTGCCAGCAGTGACAGGGGTTTACCGAACACTGAAGCTTTCTTT. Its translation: CASSDRGLPNTEAFF.

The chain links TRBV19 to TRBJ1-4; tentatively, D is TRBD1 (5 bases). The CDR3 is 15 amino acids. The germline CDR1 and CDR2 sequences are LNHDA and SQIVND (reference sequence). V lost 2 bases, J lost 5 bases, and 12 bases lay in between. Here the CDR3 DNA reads TGTGCCAGTAGTATAACCCGGGGGGAGAATGAAAAACTGTTTTTT. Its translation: CASSITRGENEKLFF. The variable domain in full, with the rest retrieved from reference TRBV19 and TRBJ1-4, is DGGITQSPKYLFRKEGQNVTLSCEQNLNHDAMYWYRQDPGQGLRLIYYSQIVNDFQKGDIAEGYSVSREKKESFPLTVTSAQKNPTAFYLCASSITRGENEKLFFGSGTQLSVL.

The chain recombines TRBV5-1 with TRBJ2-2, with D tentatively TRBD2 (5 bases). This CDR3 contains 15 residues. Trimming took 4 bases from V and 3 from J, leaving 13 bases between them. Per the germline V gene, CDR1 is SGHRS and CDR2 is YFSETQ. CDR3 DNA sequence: TGCGCCAGCAGCCCCGAACCCGGGGACACCGGGGAGCTGTTTTTT. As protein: CASSPEPGDTGELFF.

The CDR3 DNA reads as TGTGCCAGCCGGCGAGGTGTTGACCAGTACTTC. Amino acid sequence: CASRRGVDQYF. The V and J genes are TRBV7-2 and TRBJ2-5, with D uncertain. CDR1 and CDR2 from the germline V gene are SGHTA and FQGNSA. This CDR3 region has 11 residues. Trimming cost V 8 bases and J 10 bases, with 14 bases left between them. Using reference TRBV7-2 and TRBJ2-5 for the parts outside the CDR3, the full variable domain is GAGVSQSPSNKVTEKGKDVELRCDPISGHTALYWYRQSLGQGLEFLIYFQGNSAPDKSGLPSDRFSAERTGGSVSTLTIQRTQQEDSAVYLCASRRGVDQYFGPGTRLLVL.

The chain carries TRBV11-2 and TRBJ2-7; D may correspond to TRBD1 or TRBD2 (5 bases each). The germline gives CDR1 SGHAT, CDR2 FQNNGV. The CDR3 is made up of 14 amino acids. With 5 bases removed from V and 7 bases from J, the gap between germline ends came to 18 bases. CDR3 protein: CASSRDHKGREQYV. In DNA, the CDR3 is TGTGCCAGCAGCCGAGACCACAAGGGGAGAGAGCAGTACGTC.

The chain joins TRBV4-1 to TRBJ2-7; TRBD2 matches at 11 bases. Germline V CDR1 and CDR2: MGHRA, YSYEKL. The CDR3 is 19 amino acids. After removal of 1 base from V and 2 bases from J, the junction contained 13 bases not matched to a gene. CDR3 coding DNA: TGCGCCAGCAGCCAAGTAGCCTTGGCTAGCGGGGGGCCTACCTACGAGCAGTACGTC. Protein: CASSQVALASGGPTYEQYV.

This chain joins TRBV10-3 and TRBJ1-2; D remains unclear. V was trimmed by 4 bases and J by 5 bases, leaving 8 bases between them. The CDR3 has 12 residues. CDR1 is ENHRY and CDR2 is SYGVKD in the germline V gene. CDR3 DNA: TGTGCCATCAGTGCGGGAATTTATGGCTACACCTTC. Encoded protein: CAISAGIYGYTF.

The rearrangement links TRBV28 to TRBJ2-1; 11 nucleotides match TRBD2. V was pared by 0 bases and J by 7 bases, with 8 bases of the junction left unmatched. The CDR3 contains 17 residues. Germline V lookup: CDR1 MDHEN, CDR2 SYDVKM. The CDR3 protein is CASSLWGLAGGENEQFF. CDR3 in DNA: TGTGCCAGCAGTTTATGGGGATTAGCGGGGGGGGAGAATGAGCAGTTCTTC.

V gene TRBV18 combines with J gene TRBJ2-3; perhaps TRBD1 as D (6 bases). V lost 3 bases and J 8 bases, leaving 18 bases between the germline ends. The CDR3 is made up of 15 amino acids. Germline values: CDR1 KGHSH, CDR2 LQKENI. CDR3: CASSPQGLDQGTQYF. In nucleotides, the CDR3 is TGTGCCAGCTCACCCCAGGGGCTAGACCAAGGTACGCAGTATTTT.

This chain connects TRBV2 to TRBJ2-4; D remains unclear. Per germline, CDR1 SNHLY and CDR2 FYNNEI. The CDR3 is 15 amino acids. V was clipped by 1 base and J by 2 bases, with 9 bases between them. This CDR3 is CASSEGASTKNIQYF. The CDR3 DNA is TGTGCCAGCAGTGAAGGAGCGTCTACCAAAAACATTCAGTACTTC.

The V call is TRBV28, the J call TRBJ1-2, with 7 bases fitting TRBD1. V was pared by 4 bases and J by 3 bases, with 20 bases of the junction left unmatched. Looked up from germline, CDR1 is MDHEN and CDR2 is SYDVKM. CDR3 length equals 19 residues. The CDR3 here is CASSSRTGPTTRGDYGYTF. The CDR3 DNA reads TGTGCCAGCAGTTCCCGGACAGGTCCCACAACCAGGGGGGACTATGGCTACACCTTC.

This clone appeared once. The DNA for the CDR3 is TGTGCCAGCAGCCAAGGACTAGACAATGAGCAGTTCTTC. Its protein is CASSQGLDNEQFF. The chain joins TRBV3-1 (or the pseudogene TRBV3-2) to TRBJ2-1; D is possibly TRBD2 (6 bases). The CDR3 sequence is 13 residues long. Germline assignment: CDR1 LGHDT and CDR2 YNNKEL (reference sequence). The germline V and J ends were trimmed by 1 base and 5 bases, with 6 bases remaining between them.

The CDR3 coding sequence is TGCGCCAGCAGCCACAGTACTGGGCTCTATGGCTACACCTTC. Translating it yields CASSHSTGLYGYTF. This chain connects TRBV4-3 to TRBJ1-2; D is unresolved. The CDR3 runs to 14 residues. The germline V gene has CDR1 LGHNA and CDR2 YSLEER. V was cut by 3 bases and J by 4 bases, with 12 bases left in between.

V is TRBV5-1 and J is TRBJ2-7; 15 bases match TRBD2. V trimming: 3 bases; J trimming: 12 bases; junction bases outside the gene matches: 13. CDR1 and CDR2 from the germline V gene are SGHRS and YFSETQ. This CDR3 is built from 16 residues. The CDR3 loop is CASSYPGLAGGPWSYV. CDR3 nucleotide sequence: TGCGCCAGCAGCTACCCCGGACTAGCGGGGGGGCCCTGGTCGTACGTC.

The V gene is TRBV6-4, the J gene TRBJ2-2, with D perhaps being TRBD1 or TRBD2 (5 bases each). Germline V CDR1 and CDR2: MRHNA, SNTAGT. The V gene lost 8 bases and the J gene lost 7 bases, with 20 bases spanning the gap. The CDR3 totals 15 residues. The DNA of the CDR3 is TGTGCCAGCCAACAACGAATTCGAGGGGACGGGGAGCTGTTTTTT. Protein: CASQQRIRGDGELFF.

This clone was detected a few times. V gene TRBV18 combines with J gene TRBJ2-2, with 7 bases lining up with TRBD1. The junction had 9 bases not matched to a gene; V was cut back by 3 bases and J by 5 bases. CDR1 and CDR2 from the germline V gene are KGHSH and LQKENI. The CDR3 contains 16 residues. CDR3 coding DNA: TGTGCCAGCTCACCCCCGACAGGGAGAGAAACCGGGGAGCTGTTTTTT. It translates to CASSPPTGRETGELFF.

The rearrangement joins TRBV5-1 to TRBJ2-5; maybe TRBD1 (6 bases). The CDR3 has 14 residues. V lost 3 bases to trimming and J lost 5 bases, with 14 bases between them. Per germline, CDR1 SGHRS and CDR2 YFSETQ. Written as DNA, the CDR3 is TGCGCCAGCAGCTCCGGACAGACGAAGGAGACCCAGTACTTC. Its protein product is CASSSGQTKETQYF.

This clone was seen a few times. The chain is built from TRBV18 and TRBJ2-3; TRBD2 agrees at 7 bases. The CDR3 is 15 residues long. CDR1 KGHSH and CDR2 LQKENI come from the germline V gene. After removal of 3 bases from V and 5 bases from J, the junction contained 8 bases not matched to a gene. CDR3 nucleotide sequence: TGTGCCAGCTCACCGGGAGGGGCACGGATAGATACGCAGTATTTT. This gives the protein CASSPGGARIDTQYF.